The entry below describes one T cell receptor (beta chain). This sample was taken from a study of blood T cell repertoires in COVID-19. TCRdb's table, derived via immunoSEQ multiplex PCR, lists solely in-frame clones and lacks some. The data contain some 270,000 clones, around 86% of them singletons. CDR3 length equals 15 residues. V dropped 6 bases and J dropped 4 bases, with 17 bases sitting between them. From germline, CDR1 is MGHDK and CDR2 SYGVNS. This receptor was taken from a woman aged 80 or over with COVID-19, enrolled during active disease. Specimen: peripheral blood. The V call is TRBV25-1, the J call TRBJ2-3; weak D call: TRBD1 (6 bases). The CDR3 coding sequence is TGTGCCAGCAGCGGACTTGGCAGGGGTCCAGATACGCAGTATTTT. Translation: CASSGLGRGPDTQYF.